A selection of T cell receptor beta chains follows, all from one sample in a study of blood T cells in healthy people across ages. TCRdb recomputed calls from the 5' RACE reads with MiXCR, one row per CDR3 protein. This sample has roughly 1.4 million distinct CDR3 sequences, with approximately 60% found just once. Input material: blood. The receptors were sampled from a man aged 18 to 35 in good health. Each CDR3 is given with its conserved first and last residue. A D gene is named only where the DNA matches it firmly. The size field is filled for only some rows; it gives once, few, many or a size class.

v_gene	abundance	d_gene	j_gene	CDR3aa	CDR3nt
TRBV2	-	-	TRBJ1-2	CATYIRGGYTF	TGTGCCACCTACATCCGAGGTGGCTACACCTTC
TRBV7-9	once	TRBD2	TRBJ2-3	CASTGGDYGNTQYF	TGTGCCAGCACCGGGGGGGACTACGGTAATACGCAGTATTTT
TRBV7-2	many	-	TRBJ2-7	CASSPQTYEQYF	TGTGCCAGCAGCCCACAGACCTACGAGCAGTACTTC
TRBV10-3	few	-	TRBJ2-3	CAISPGPDQPDTQYF	TGTGCCATCAGCCCGGGCCCAGATCAGCCAGATACGCAGTATTTT
TRBV20-1	-	-	TRBJ1-5	CSARSLREHQPQHF	TGCAGTGCTAGAAGCCTCAGGGAGCATCAGCCCCAGCATTTT
TRBV28	-	TRBD1	TRBJ1-4	CASRTGTLLEEKLFF	TGTGCCAGCAGGACAGGGACCCTCTTAGAGGAAAAACTGTTTTTT
TRBV15	few	TRBD2	TRBJ2-1	CATSTPTGTSLNEQFF	TGTGCCACCAGCACCCCAACCGGGACTAGCCTTAATGAGCAGTTCTTC
TRBV7-7	-	TRBD2	TRBJ2-1	CASSARTSGEQFF	TGTGCCAGCAGCGCGCGGACTAGCGGTGAGCAGTTCTTC
TRBV28	-	-	TRBJ1-6	CAGRATSSYNSPLHF	TGTGCCGGCAGGGCAACGAGCTCCTATAATTCACCCCTCCACTTT
TRBV7-2	-	-	TRBJ1-6	CASSSIRAAANSPLHF	TGTGCCAGCAGCTCCATCCGGGCAGCTGCTAATTCACCCCTCCACTTT
TRBV4-1	-	-	TRBJ1-1	CASSQDSREAFF	TGCGCCAGCAGCCAAGATAGTCGGGAAGCTTTCTTT
TRBV15	-	-	TRBJ2-7	CATRDGTYNEQYF	TGTGCCACCAGGGACGGTACTTACAATGAGCAGTACTTC
TRBV29-1	few	-	TRBJ2-5	CSGRGSDLETQYF	TGCAGCGGTCGAGGTAGCGATCTGGAGACCCAGTACTTC
TRBV5-1	few	-	TRBJ2-7	CASSIEGLPLYEQYF	TGCGCCAGCAGCATCGAGGGTCTGCCTCTCTACGAGCAGTACTTC
TRBV28	-	TRBD1	TRBJ2-1	CASSLRDRGRNEQFF	TGTGCCAGCAGTCTAAGGGACAGGGGACGAAATGAGCAGTTCTTC
TRBV13	-	-	TRBJ2-1	CASSGLPPYEQFF	TGTGCCAGCAGCGGACTCCCGCCGTATGAGCAGTTCTTC
TRBV30	-	TRBD2	TRBJ2-1	CAWSALAGALYNEQFF	TGTGCCTGGAGCGCACTAGCGGGAGCTCTTTACAATGAGCAGTTCTTC
TRBV10-3	-	-	TRBJ1-6	CAISDQGPNSPLHF	TGTGCCATCAGTGACCAGGGACCGAATTCACCCCTCCACTTT
TRBV5-1	-	-	TRBJ2-1	CASSHSEVNYNEQFF	TGCGCCAGCAGCCATAGCGAAGTGAACTACAATGAGCAGTTCTTC
TRBV12-3/TRBV12-4	once	-	TRBJ1-1	CASRQDRDAEAFF	TGTGCCAGCAGGCAGGACCGGGACGCTGAAGCTTTCTTT
TRBV29-1	-	-	TRBJ1-1	CSVTGTEAFF	TGCAGCGTTACAGGGACTGAAGCTTTCTTT
TRBV21-1	many	-	TRBJ2-7	CASSPRLAGTSYEQYF	TGTGCCAGCAGCCCCCGACTAGCGGGGACCTCCTACGAGCAGTACTTC
TRBV29-1	-	-	TRBJ1-2	CSVTSTLGGRGYTF	TGCAGCGTCACGTCCACCCTGGGGGGAAGAGGCTACACCTTC
TRBV9	-	-	TRBJ1-2	CASSVEFGRGYTF	TGTGCCAGCAGCGTAGAGTTTGGCCGTGGCTACACCTTC
TRBV6-6	-	-	TRBJ2-1	CASSYETKYNEQFF	TGTGCCAGCAGTTACGAAACCAAATACAATGAGCAGTTCTTC
TRBV29-1	once	-	TRBJ1-2	CSVLDGDGYTF	TGCAGCGTTTTGGACGGTGATGGCTACACCTTC
TRBV20-1	-	TRBD1	TRBJ1-4	CSAQGQGAAINEKLFF	TGCAGTGCTCAAGGACAGGGGGCGGCAATAAATGAAAAACTGTTTTTT
TRBV10-3	-	-	TRBJ2-3	CAIRTPSTDTQYF	TGTGCCATCCGAACGCCTAGCACAGATACGCAGTATTTT
TRBV20-1	-	TRBD1	TRBJ1-4	CSARRTGGLEKLFF	TGCAGTGCTAGACGGACAGGGGGCCTTGAAAAACTGTTTTTT
TRBV7-6	-	-	TRBJ1-2	CVSSSSVEAALGYTF	TGTGTCAGCAGCTCTAGCGTTGAGGCAGCCCTGGGCTACACCTTC
TRBV2	-	-	TRBJ2-4	CASSEVREHLYF	TGTGCCAGCAGTGAGGTTCGGGAGCATTTGTACTTC
TRBV6-5	-	-	TRBJ2-7	CASRYGHSGEQYF	TGTGCCAGCAGATACGGACATTCTGGGGAGCAGTACTTC
TRBV4-3	-	-	TRBJ1-6	CASSQDLTGVHSPLHF	TGCGCCAGCAGCCAAGATTTGACGGGGGTACATTCACCCCTCCACTTT
TRBV9	-	-	TRBJ1-2	CASSVESGQRSYGYTF	TGTGCCAGCAGCGTAGAATCTGGACAGAGAAGCTATGGCTACACCTTC
TRBV4-1	once	-	TRBJ1-2	CASSQDIAGLDGYTF	TGCGCCAGCAGCCAAGATATCGCAGGGCTGGATGGCTACACCTTC
TRBV25-1	-	-	TRBJ2-4	CASSGLAMQYF	TGTGCCAGCAGTGGGCTAGCGATGCAGTACTTC
TRBV6-5	few	TRBD1	TRBJ1-5	CASSYDRENQPQHF	TGTGCCAGCAGTTATGACAGGGAAAATCAGCCCCAGCATTTT
TRBV6-1	-	TRBD1	TRBJ2-3	CASSEERGGSDTQYF	TGTGCCAGCAGTGAAGAGAGAGGGGGCTCGGATACGCAGTATTTT
TRBV5-1	few	TRBD1	TRBJ2-5	CASKRDSSSETQYF	TGCGCCAGCAAACGGGACAGCTCAAGTGAGACCCAGTACTTC